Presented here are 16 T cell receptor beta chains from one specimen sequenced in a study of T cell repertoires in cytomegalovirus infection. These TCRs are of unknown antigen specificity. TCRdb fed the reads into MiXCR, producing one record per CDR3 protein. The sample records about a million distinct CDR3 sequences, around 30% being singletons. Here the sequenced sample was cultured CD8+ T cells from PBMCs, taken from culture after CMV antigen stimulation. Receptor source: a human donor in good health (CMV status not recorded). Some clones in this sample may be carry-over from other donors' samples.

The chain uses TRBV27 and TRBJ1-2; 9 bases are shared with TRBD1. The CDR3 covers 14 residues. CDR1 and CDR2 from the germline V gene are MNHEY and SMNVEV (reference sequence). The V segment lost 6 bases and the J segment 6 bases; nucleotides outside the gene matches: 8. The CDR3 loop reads CASSLVTGGNGYTF. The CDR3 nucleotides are TGTGCCAGCAGCCTAGTCACAGGGGGCAATGGCTACACCTTC.

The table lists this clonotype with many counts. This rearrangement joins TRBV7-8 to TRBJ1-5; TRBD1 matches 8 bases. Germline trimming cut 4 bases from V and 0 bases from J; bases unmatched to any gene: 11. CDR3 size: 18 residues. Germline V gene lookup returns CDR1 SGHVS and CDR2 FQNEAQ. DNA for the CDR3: TGTGCCAGCAGCTCGGAGCGATCAGGGGGCTATAGCAATCAGCCCCAGCATTTT. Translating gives CASSSERSGGYSNQPQHF.

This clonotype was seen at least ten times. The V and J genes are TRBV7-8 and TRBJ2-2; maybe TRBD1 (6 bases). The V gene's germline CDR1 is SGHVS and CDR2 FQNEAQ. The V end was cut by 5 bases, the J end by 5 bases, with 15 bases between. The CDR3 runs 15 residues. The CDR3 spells CASSVDRSWTGELFF. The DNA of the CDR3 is TGTGCCAGCAGCGTGGACAGATCGTGGACCGGGGAGCTGTTTTTT.

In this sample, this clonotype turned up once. The CDR3 DNA is TGTGCCAGCGAAATGGGTCTTGTGAAGACCCAGTACTTC. This sequence encodes CASEMGLVKTQYF. The chain employs TRBV28 and TRBJ2-5, with D unresolved. The length of the CDR3 is 13 residues. V dropped 8 bases and J dropped 6 bases, with 16 bases sitting between them. CDR1 MDHEN and CDR2 SYDVKM come from the germline V gene.

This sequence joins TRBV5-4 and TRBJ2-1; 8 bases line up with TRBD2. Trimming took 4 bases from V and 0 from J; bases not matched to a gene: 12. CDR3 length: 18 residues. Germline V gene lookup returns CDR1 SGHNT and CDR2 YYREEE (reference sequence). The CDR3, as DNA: TGTGCCAGCAGCCCCAAGACGGGGGGGTTCAGCTCCTACAATGAGCAGTTCTTC. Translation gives CASSPKTGGFSSYNEQFF.

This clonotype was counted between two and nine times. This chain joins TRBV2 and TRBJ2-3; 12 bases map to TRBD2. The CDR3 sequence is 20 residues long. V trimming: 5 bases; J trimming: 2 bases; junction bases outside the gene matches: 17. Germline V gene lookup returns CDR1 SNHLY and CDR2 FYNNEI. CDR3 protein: CASSHITGLAGLAATDTQYF. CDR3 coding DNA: TGTGCCAGCAGTCATATTACGGGACTAGCGGGCCTAGCCGCCACAGATACGCAGTATTTT. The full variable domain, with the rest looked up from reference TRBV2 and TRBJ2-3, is EPEVTQTPSHQVTQMGQEVILRCVPISNHLYFYWYRQILGQKVEFLVSFYNNEISEKSEIFDDQFSVERPDGSNFTLKIRSTKLEDSAMYFCASSHITGLAGLAATDTQYFGPGTRLTVL.

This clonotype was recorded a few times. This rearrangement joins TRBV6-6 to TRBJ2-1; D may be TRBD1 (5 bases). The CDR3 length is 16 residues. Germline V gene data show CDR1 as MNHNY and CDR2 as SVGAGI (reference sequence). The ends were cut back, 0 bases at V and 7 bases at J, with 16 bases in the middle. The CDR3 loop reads CASSYSREAGKNEQFF. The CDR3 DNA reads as TGTGCCAGCAGTTACTCCCGCGAGGCAGGGAAGAATGAGCAGTTCTTC.

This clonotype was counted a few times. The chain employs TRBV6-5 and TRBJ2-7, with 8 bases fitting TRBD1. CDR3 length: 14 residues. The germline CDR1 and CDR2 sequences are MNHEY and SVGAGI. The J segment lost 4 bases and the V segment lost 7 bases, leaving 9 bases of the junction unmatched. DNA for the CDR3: TGTGCCAGCAAACCCGGACAGGGCCTGTACGAGCAGTACGTC. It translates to CASKPGQGLYEQYV.

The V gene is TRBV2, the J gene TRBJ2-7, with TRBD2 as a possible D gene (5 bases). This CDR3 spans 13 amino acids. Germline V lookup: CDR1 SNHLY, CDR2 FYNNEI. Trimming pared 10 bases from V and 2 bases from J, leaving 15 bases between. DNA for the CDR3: TGTGCCATTCAACGGGGTGCTCCCTACGAGCAGTACTTC. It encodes CAIQRGAPYEQYF.

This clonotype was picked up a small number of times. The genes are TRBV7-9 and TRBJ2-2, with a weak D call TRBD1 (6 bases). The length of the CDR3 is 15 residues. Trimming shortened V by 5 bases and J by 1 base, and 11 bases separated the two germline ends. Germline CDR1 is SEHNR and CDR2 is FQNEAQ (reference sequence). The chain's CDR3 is CASSHPDRNTGELFF. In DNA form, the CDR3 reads TGTGCCAGCAGCCATCCGGACAGGAACACCGGGGAGCTGTTTTTT.

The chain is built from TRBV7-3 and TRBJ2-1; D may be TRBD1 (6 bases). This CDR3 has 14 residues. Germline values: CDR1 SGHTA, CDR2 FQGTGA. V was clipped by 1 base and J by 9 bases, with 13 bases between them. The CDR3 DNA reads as TGTGCCAGCAGCTTAATCCAGGGGTCGGTTGAGCAGTTCTTC. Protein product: CASSLIQGSVEQFF.

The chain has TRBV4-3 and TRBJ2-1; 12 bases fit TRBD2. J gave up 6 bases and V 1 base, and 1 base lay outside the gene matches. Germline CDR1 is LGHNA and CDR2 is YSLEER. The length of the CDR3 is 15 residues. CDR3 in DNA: TGCGCCAGCAGCCAAGGGACTAGCGGGGTCAATGAGCAGTTCTTC. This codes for CASSQGTSGVNEQFF.

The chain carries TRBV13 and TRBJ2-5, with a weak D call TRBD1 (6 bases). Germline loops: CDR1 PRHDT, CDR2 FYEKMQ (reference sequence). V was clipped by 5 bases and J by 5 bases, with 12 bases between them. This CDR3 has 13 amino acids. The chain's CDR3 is CASSLRGDETQYF. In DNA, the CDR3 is TGTGCCAGCAGCCTCAGGGGAGACGAGACCCAGTACTTC. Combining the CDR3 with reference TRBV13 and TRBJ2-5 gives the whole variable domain AAGVIQSPRHLIKEKRETATLKCYPIPRHDTVYWYQQGPGQDPQFLISFYEKMQSDKGSIPDRFSAQQFSDYHSELNMSSLELGDSALYFCASSLRGDETQYFGPGTRLLVL.

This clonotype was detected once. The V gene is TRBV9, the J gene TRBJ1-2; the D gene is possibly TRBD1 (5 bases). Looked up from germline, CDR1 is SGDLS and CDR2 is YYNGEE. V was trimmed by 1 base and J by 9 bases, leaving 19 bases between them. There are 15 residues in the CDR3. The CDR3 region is CASSVTPTGGESYTF. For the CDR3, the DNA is TGTGCCAGCAGCGTAACCCCGACGGGAGGGGAGAGCTACACCTTC. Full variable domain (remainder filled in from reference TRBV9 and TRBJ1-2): DSGVTQTPKHLITATGQRVTLRCSPRSGDLSVYWYQQSLDQGLQFLIQYYNGEERAKGNILERFSAQQFPDLHSELNLSSLELGDSALYFCASSVTPTGGESYTFGSGTRLTVV.

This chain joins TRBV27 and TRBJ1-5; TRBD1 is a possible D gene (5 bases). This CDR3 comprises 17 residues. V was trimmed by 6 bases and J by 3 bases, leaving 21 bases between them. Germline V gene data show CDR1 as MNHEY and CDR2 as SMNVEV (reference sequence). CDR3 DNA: TGTGCCAGCAGGCGTTATGGGGACGGGTGGAACAATCAGCCCCAGCATTTT. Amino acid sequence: CASRRYGDGWNNQPQHF.

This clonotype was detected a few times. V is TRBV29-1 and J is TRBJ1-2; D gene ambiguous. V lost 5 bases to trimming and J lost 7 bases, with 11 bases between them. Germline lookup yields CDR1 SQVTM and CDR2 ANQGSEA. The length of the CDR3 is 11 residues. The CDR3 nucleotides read TGCAGCGTTTTAGGAGGGTCTGGCTACACCTTC. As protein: CSVLGGSGYTF.